The 28 T cell receptor beta chains presented below share a single source sample, sequenced in a study of T cells after yellow fever vaccination. TCRdb reanalysed the 5' RACE reads using MiXCR and keeps one entry per CDR3 protein. The repertoire holds 450,000 to 550,000 distinct CDR3 sequences, with about a fifth as singletons. Sequencing used PBMCs, obtained approximately 22 days after the first yellow fever vaccination. Receptors were obtained from a man aged 18 to 29 who received the YFV17D yellow fever vaccine.

This clonotype was seen a handful of times. The chain joins TRBV3-1 to TRBJ2-7; no firm D call. The germline V gene encodes CDR1 LGHDT and CDR2 YNNKEL (reference sequence). The CDR3 sequence is 15 residues long. Trimming shortened V by 1 base and J by 3 bases, and 13 bases separated the two germline ends. CDR3 residues: CASSQGVSPIYEQYV. CDR3 nucleotides: TGTGCCAGCAGCCAAGGGGTCTCACCAATCTACGAGCAGTACGTC.

This clonotype was counted once. The chain joins TRBV7-2 to TRBJ1-4, with D possibly TRBD1 on 6 matching bases. V was pared by 2 bases and J by 8 bases, with 12 bases between. Looked up from germline, CDR1 is SGHTA and CDR2 is FQGNSA. CDR3 size: 14 residues. CDR3 sequence (DNA): TGTGCCAGCAGCTTATCCCCAGGGGCCGAAAAACTGTTTTTT. Translated, it gives CASSLSPGAEKLFF.

The chain is built from TRBV12-3 or TRBV12-4 and TRBJ2-7, with D tentatively TRBD2 (7 bases). V lost 3 bases and J 5 bases, leaving 20 bases between the germline ends. This CDR3 has 16 residues. The CDR3 here is CASSLGGLRGSNEQYF. The CDR3 DNA reads TGTGCCAGCAGTTTGGGGGGGCTGAGGGGGTCCAACGAGCAGTACTTC.

The rearrangement joins TRBV24-1 to TRBJ2-3; 11 positions match TRBD2. J lost 5 bases, V lost 3 bases, and 3 bases had no gene match. The CDR3 spans 15 residues. Per the germline V gene, CDR1 is KGHDR and CDR2 is SFDVKD. CDR3 DNA: TGTGCCACCAGTGATCCTAGCGGGGGGCTAGATACGCAGTATTTT. The encoded protein is CATSDPSGGLDTQYF.

This clonotype has only a few counts. V is TRBV5-1 and J is TRBJ2-5, with 11 bases fitting TRBD2. This CDR3 has 15 amino acids. Germline values: CDR1 SGHRS, CDR2 YFSETQ. With V trimmed by 5 bases and J by 2 bases, 5 bases remained unmatched. The DNA for the CDR3 is TGCGCCAGCAGTCTGACTAGCGGGACTCAAGAGACCCAGTACTTC. Its translation is CASSLTSGTQETQYF.

This clonotype was observed at least ten times. The chain carries TRBV27 and TRBJ2-3; D possibly uses TRBD1 or TRBD2 (5 bases each). The CDR3 covers 18 residues. CDR1 and CDR2 (germline): MNHEY, SMNVEV (reference sequence). Trimming removed 8 bases at V and 1 base at J, with 25 bases between. CDR3 sequence: CASASPRRGVWGTDTQYF. The CDR3 DNA is TGTGCCAGCGCTTCCCCCAGGCGAGGGGTCTGGGGCACAGATACGCAGTATTTT.

The chain couples TRBV9 to TRBJ1-5, with TRBD1 matching 7 bases. V trimming: 4 bases; J trimming: 3 bases; junction bases outside the gene matches: 10. The CDR3 totals 16 residues. Germline CDR1 and CDR2: SGDLS and YYNGEE. CDR3 coding DNA: TGTGCCAGCAGCAGGGGGGACAGACAGCACAATCAGCCCCAGCATTTT. This sequence encodes CASSRGDRQHNQPQHF. The whole variable domain, remainder taken from reference TRBV9 and TRBJ1-5, is DSGVTQTPKHLITATGQRVTLRCSPRSGDLSVYWYQQSLDQGLQFLIQYYNGEERAKGNILERFSAQQFPDLHSELNLSSLELGDSALYFCASSRGDRQHNQPQHFGDGTRLSIL.

V gene TRBV29-1 combines with J gene TRBJ1-6, with TRBD1 matching over 8 bases. CDR1 is SQVTM, CDR2 ANQGSEA, per germline. V was clipped by 7 bases and J by 6 bases; unmatched bases: 5. The CDR3 extends over 13 amino acids. The CDR3 nucleotides are TGCAGCGCCGGACAGGGCCCTAATTCACCCCTCCACTTT. It yields the protein CSAGQGPNSPLHF.

The chain is built from TRBV11-1 and TRBJ2-2; 14 nucleotides align to TRBD2. This CDR3 has 20 amino acids. V lost 5 bases to trimming and J lost 4 bases; unmatched junction nucleotides: 15. Looked up from germline, CDR1 is SGHAT and CDR2 is FQDESV (reference sequence). DNA of the CDR3: TGTGCCAGCAGCATCCGGACTAGCGGGGGGTCACACTTACCCACCGGGGAGCTGTTTTTT. Its protein product is CASSIRTSGGSHLPTGELFF.

This clonotype showed up just a few times. The chain employs TRBV4-3 and TRBJ2-5; no reliable D call. Germline V CDR1 and CDR2: LGHNA, YSLEER. The CDR3 runs to 15 residues. Between the trimmed V and J ends, which lost 4 bases and 5 bases, there was a span of 17 bases. The chain's CDR3 is CASSRQATTRETQYF. The CDR3 DNA is TGCGCCAGCAGCCGTCAGGCTACCACCCGGGAGACCCAGTACTTC.

The rearrangement links TRBV12-3 or TRBV12-4 to TRBJ1-1; unclear D gene. This CDR3 comprises 13 residues. Trimming stripped 3 bases from V and 4 bases from J, with 9 bases between. The CDR3 is CASSFGRGTEAFF. The CDR3 DNA follows: TGTGCCAGCAGTTTCGGCCGGGGCACTGAAGCTTTCTTT.

The chain links TRBV5-1 to TRBJ1-2; D is perhaps TRBD1 (5 bases). The CDR3 spans 15 residues. The germline V gene has CDR1 SGHRS and CDR2 YFSETQ. Trimming took off 0 bases at V and 5 bases at J, with 14 bases between the two ends. The CDR3 coding sequence is TGCGCCAGCAGCTTGGACGGGTCCGGGGCATATGGCTACACCTTC. Protein sequence: CASSLDGSGAYGYTF. The complete variable domain, with remaining parts taken from reference TRBV5-1 and TRBJ1-2, reads KAGVTQTPRYLIKTRGQQVTLSCSPISGHRSVSWYQQTPGQGLQFLFEYFSETQRNKGNFPGRFSGRQFSNSRSEMNVSTLELGDSALYLCASSLDGSGAYGYTFGSGTRLTVV.

This chain links TRBV7-2 with TRBJ2-7; no definite D call. The CDR3 runs to 14 residues. Trimming removed 5 bases at V and 7 bases at J, with 18 bases between. Germline values: CDR1 SGHTA, CDR2 FQGNSA. CDR3: CASSPPVRPGEQYF. Written as DNA, the CDR3 is TGTGCCAGCAGCCCCCCCGTGCGTCCCGGGGAGCAGTACTTC.

V gene TRBV11-2 combines with J gene TRBJ2-1; TRBD1 might be the D (8 bases). Germline CDR1 and CDR2: SGHAT and FQNNGV. The CDR3 consists of 19 residues. Trimming left V 6 bases short and J 0 bases short, with 24 bases between. This CDR3 is CASSWTGLRRGSSYNEQFF. The CDR3 DNA follows: TGTGCCAGCAGTTGGACAGGGTTAAGGCGGGGGAGCTCCTACAATGAGCAGTTCTTC.

This chain joins TRBV5-8 and TRBJ2-7, with 7 positions matching TRBD1. Trimming took 4 bases from V and 5 from J; bases not matched to a gene: 15. Germline V gene sequence: CDR1 SGHTS, CDR2 YDEGEE. CDR3 length: 16 amino acids. CDR3 in amino acids: CASSPGTAGRNDEQYF. CDR3 nucleotides: TGTGCCAGCAGCCCAGGGACAGCCGGTCGGAACGACGAGCAGTACTTC.

V and J are TRBV25-1 and TRBJ1-1, with 9 bases lining up with TRBD1. The CDR3 has 15 residues. Unmatched junction bases numbered 5, after V lost 5 bases and J lost 1 base. The V gene's germline CDR1 is MGHDK and CDR2 SYGVNS. CDR3 DNA sequence: TGTGCCAGCAGTACACCGGGACAGGGGAACACTGAAGCTTTCTTT. It encodes CASSTPGQGNTEAFF.

The V gene is TRBV4-2, the J gene TRBJ2-2; D unresolved. The CDR3 spans 14 residues. Germline V gene lookup returns CDR1 LGHNA and CDR2 YNFKEQ. V lost 0 bases and J lost 7, with 9 bases in between. The CDR3 protein is CASSQDKVGGELFF. The CDR3 DNA follows: TGTGCCAGCAGCCAAGATAAAGTTGGCGGGGAGCTGTTTTTT.

This chain connects TRBV7-2 to TRBJ2-5; 10 bases map to TRBD1. The CDR3 runs 15 residues. Looked up from germline, CDR1 is SGHTA and CDR2 is FQGNSA. Losses at the gene ends were 5 bases for V and 4 bases for J; bases not matched to a gene: 7. The CDR3 DNA reads TGTGCCAGCAGCCCCGGACAGGGGGATCGAGAGACCCAGTACTTC. Translating gives CASSPGQGDRETQYF.

This clonotype has just a few counts. The rearrangement joins TRBV5-1 to TRBJ2-5; D unresolved. CDR1 is SGHRS, CDR2 YFSETQ, per germline. Trimming left V 1 base short and J 5 bases short, with 12 bases between. The CDR3 sequence is 14 residues long. In nucleotides, the CDR3 is TGCGCCAGCAGCTTGTTGCAAGGTGGGGAGACCCAGTACTTC. Its translation: CASSLLQGGETQYF.

This clonotype was detected a few times. The V gene is TRBV3-1, the J gene TRBJ1-2, with 8 nucleotides matching TRBD1. V was clipped by 1 base and J by 4 bases; unmatched bases: 5. The CDR3 spans 15 residues. Germline V gene lookup returns CDR1 LGHDT and CDR2 YNNKEL (reference sequence). CDR3 loop: CASSQGTGQGYGYTF. CDR3 nucleotide sequence: TGTGCCAGCAGCCAAGGGACAGGGCAAGGCTATGGCTACACCTTC.

The sample holds a few counts of this clonotype. The chain has TRBV4-3 and TRBJ2-7, with unresolved D. The germline V and J ends were trimmed by 0 bases and 6 bases, with 18 bases remaining between them. This CDR3 has 16 residues. Germline-derived CDR1 and CDR2 are LGHNA and YSLEER. The CDR3 coding sequence is TGCGCCAGCAGCCAAGAACGAGGTTTCCTCTTTACCGAGCAGTACTTC. Its protein is CASSQERGFLFTEQYF.

As DNA, the CDR3 is TGCGCCAGCAGCTCGACTAGCGGGGCACAACTTTACAATGAGCAGTTCTTC. Its translation: CASSSTSGAQLYNEQFF. This chain uses TRBV5-1 with TRBJ2-1; 11 nucleotides line up with TRBD2. CDR3 size: 17 residues. V was clipped by 3 bases and J by 4 bases; unmatched bases: 9. Germline CDR1 is SGHRS and CDR2 is YFSETQ.

This clonotype was picked up a small number of times. The chain has TRBV6-1 and TRBJ1-2, with D uncertain. The CDR3 is made up of 15 amino acids. The V and J ends lost 5 bases and 8 bases respectively, with 21 bases between them. Germline V CDR1 and CDR2: MNHNS, SASEGT. The CDR3 loop is CASSTAGRPTYGYTF. CDR3 DNA: TGTGCCAGCAGTACCGCCGGCCGGCCAACCTACGGCTACACCTTC.

DNA for the CDR3: TGTGCCAGCAGTTCCATCCAGGACTCCCTTGTTTATACCCAGTACTTC. This encodes CASSSIQDSLVYTQYF. V gene TRBV6-2 or TRBV6-3 combines with J gene TRBJ2-5, with a tentative D call TRBD2 (5 bases). The CDR3 runs 16 residues. V was clipped by 4 bases and J by 8 bases, with 23 bases between them. Per the germline V gene, CDR1 is MNHEY and CDR2 is SVGEGT.

This clonotype was detected only a few times. The J gene is TRBJ2-5, the V gene TRBV7-9; 7 bases are shared with TRBD1. The CDR3 has 16 residues. Germline-derived CDR1 and CDR2 are SEHNR and FQNEAQ (reference sequence). The V gene end was trimmed by 5 bases and the J gene end by 2 bases; junction bases not matched to a gene: 11. CDR3 DNA sequence: TGTGCCAGCAGCCTATTACCCGGGACAGTACAAGAGACCCAGTACTTC. Translation: CASSLLPGTVQETQYF.

In its sample, this clonotype was seen many times. The rearrangement joins TRBV12-3 or TRBV12-4 to TRBJ2-3; the D is unclear. This CDR3 is built from 13 residues. V gave up 5 bases and J gave up 5 bases, with 11 bases separating them. The CDR3 DNA reads TGTGCCAGCAGTCTATTGAGAAGAGATACGCAGTATTTT. It translates to CASSLLRRDTQYF.

This clonotype appeared a few times. The chain carries TRBV20-1 and TRBJ2-7; D uncertain. CDR3 length: 11 residues. Trimming cost V 7 bases and J 2 bases, with 9 bases left between them. Germline CDR1 and CDR2: DFQATT and SNEGSKA (reference sequence). This chain's CDR3 is CSVGTTYEQYV. CDR3 bases: TGCAGTGTGGGCACAACCTACGAGCAGTACGTC.

J is TRBJ1-1 and V is TRBV6-1; D call uncertain. The CDR3 totals 13 residues. From germline, CDR1 is MNHNS and CDR2 SASEGT. Trimming stripped 6 bases from V and 4 bases from J, with 12 bases between. The CDR3 sequence: CASRAPVGTEAFF. The CDR3 nucleotides are TGTGCCAGCAGGGCTCCCGTAGGCACTGAAGCTTTCTTT.